The 14 T cell receptor beta chains given below trace back to one sample, sequenced in a study of blood T cell repertoires in COVID-19. Clones were sequenced by immunoSEQ multiplex PCR, and TCRdb holds only the in-frame ones, with some missing. The table shows some 220,000 clones, with roughly four fifths occurring only once. Sequenced input: peripheral blood. The receptors were sampled from a young woman who had recovered from COVID-19.

This clone is a singleton in its sample. The chain links TRBV6-5 to TRBJ2-1; TRBD2 aligns across 14 bases. Germline loops: CDR1 MNHEY, CDR2 SVGAGI. With V trimmed by 7 bases and J by 8 bases, 7 bases remained unmatched. CDR3 size: 15 residues. The CDR3 region is CASTPGLAGVDEQFF. Written as DNA, the CDR3 is TGTGCCAGCACCCCGGGACTAGCGGGAGTGGATGAGCAGTTCTTC.

The V and J genes are TRBV6-5 and TRBJ2-7; 8 bases are shared with TRBD2. The CDR3 is 16 amino acids. Germline CDR1 MNHEY, CDR2 SVGAGI. V lost 0 bases and J lost 1; bases outside the gene matches: 5. In DNA form, the CDR3 reads TGTGCCAGCAGTTACTCCTCTAGCGGGTCTTCCTACGAGCAGTACTTC. Translation gives CASSYSSSGSSYEQYF.

The V and J genes are TRBV11-2 and TRBJ2-5; 9 bases are a match to TRBD2. The CDR3 extends over 15 amino acids. V shed 5 bases, J shed 5 bases, and the junction held 9 bases outside the gene matches. Germline V gene sequence: CDR1 SGHAT, CDR2 FQNNGV. The CDR3: CASSGSGLAMETQYF. In DNA form, the CDR3 reads TGTGCCAGCAGCGGGTCCGGACTAGCGATGGAGACCCAGTACTTC.

This rearrangement joins TRBV2 to TRBJ2-1; D is unclear. The CDR3 has 11 amino acids. Between the trimmed V and J ends, which lost 11 bases and 6 bases, there was a span of 11 bases. In germline, CDR1 is SNHLY, CDR2 FYNNEI. The DNA for the CDR3 is TGTGCCCTAGGATCGGGCAATGAGCAGTTCTTC. Translating gives CALGSGNEQFF.

V gene TRBV5-6 combines with J gene TRBJ1-1; no firm D call. V was pared by 0 bases and J by 1 base, with 4 bases between. The CDR3 loop spans 13 amino acids. The germline V gene has CDR1 SGHDT and CDR2 YYEEEE. The CDR3 protein is CASSLAWNTEAFF. For the CDR3, the DNA is TGTGCCAGCAGCTTGGCGTGGAACACTGAAGCTTTCTTT.

V and J are TRBV28 and TRBJ2-7, with D perhaps matching TRBD1 (6 bases). Deletions cut 6 bases from V and 3 bases from J, with 15 bases between. CDR1 MDHEN and CDR2 SYDVKM come from the germline V gene. This CDR3 has 14 amino acids. CDR3 protein: CASRPTGIGYEQYF. In DNA form, the CDR3 reads TGTGCCAGCAGACCAACAGGGATAGGCTACGAGCAGTACTTC. Together with reference TRBV28 and TRBJ2-7, the CDR3 gives the full variable domain: DVKVTQSSRYLVKRTGEKVFLECVQDMDHENMFWYRQDPGLGLRLIYFSYDVKMKEKGDIPEGYSVSREKKERFSLILESASTNQTSMYLCASRPTGIGYEQYFGPGTRLTVT.

V gene TRBV4-1 combines with J gene TRBJ1-1; D gene uncertain. The V end lost 2 bases, the J end lost 1 base, and 11 bases lay between the germline ends. CDR3 length: 15 residues. Germline CDR1 reads MGHRA; CDR2 reads YSYEKL. CDR3 DNA: TGCGCCAGCAGCCAACCTGCCAGAAAGAACACTGAAGCTTTCTTT. Translation gives CASSQPARKNTEAFF.

The V and J genes are TRBV6-6 and TRBJ1-6; 8 nucleotides align to TRBD1. The germline V gene encodes CDR1 MNHNY and CDR2 SVGAGI (reference sequence). J gave up 8 bases and V 4 bases, and 7 bases lay outside the gene matches. The CDR3 has 15 residues. The CDR3 DNA reads TGTGCCAGCAGTTCCCCCGGGACAGGTGATTCACCCCTCCACTTT. Its protein product is CASSSPGTGDSPLHF.

The rearrangement links TRBV6-5 to TRBJ2-7, with 9 bases identical to TRBD1. V was clipped by 8 bases and J by 3 bases; unmatched bases: 11. The germline V gene has CDR1 MNHEY and CDR2 SVGAGI. The CDR3 contains 15 residues. Written as DNA, the CDR3 is TGTGCCAGCGCAGAGAACAGGGGGCAAGGCTACGAGCAGTACTTC. As protein: CASAENRGQGYEQYF.

V gene TRBV30 combines with J gene TRBJ2-3; TRBD2 aligns across 10 bases. Germline V gives CDR1 GTSNPN, CDR2 SVGIG (reference sequence). The V and J ends lost 3 bases and 1 base, in that order; junction bases with no gene match: 7. The CDR3 sequence is 16 residues long. CDR3 sequence: CAWRLTGTSGTDTQYF. CDR3 nucleotide sequence: TGTGCCTGGAGGCTGACCGGGACTAGCGGCACAGATACGCAGTATTTT. Full variable domain (remainder filled in from reference TRBV30 and TRBJ2-3): SQTIHQWPATLVQPVGSPLSLECTVEGTSNPNLYWYRQAAGRGLQLLFYSVGIGQISSEVPQNLSASRPQDRQFILSSKKLLLSDSGFYLCAWRLTGTSGTDTQYFGPGTRLTVL.

The chain is built from TRBV27 and TRBJ2-1, with D possibly matching TRBD2 (6 bases). The germline CDR1 and CDR2 sequences are MNHEY and SMNVEV (reference sequence). Trimming shortened V by 6 bases and J by 0 bases, and 9 bases separated the two germline ends. The CDR3 totals 14 residues. The CDR3 protein is CASSIADSYNEQFF. CDR3 coding DNA: TGTGCCAGCAGCATAGCGGACTCCTACAATGAGCAGTTCTTC.

The chain employs TRBV3-1 (or the pseudogene TRBV3-2) and TRBJ2-7; TRBD2 matches at 16 bases. Germline-derived CDR1 and CDR2 are LGHDT and YNNKEL (reference sequence). The CDR3 has 19 residues. The junction had 10 bases not matched to a gene; V was cut back by 4 bases and J by 1 base. The CDR3 region has the DNA TGTGCCAGCAGCCCGGGACTAGCGGGAGGGCTGCGACTTTCCTACGAGCAGTACTTC. Residues: CASSPGLAGGLRLSYEQYF.

This clone was recorded only once. The V and J genes are TRBV2 and TRBJ2-1; no clear D. V was cut by 8 bases and J by 7 bases, with 18 bases left in between. Germline loops: CDR1 SNHLY, CDR2 FYNNEI. The CDR3 extends over 14 amino acids. DNA of the CDR3: TGTGCCAGCCTCCAGGTCTTTGGTGGGAATGAGCAGTTCTTC. Its translation: CASLQVFGGNEQFF.

The chain is built from TRBV2 and TRBJ1-5, with a weak D call TRBD1 (6 bases). This CDR3 comprises 14 residues. Germline-derived CDR1 and CDR2 are SNHLY and FYNNEI. With 5 bases removed from V and 7 bases from J, the gap between germline ends came to 15 bases. CDR3 sequence reads: CASSLQGLRQPQHF. The CDR3 region has the DNA TGTGCCAGCAGTCTTCAGGGGCTGCGGCAGCCCCAGCATTTT.